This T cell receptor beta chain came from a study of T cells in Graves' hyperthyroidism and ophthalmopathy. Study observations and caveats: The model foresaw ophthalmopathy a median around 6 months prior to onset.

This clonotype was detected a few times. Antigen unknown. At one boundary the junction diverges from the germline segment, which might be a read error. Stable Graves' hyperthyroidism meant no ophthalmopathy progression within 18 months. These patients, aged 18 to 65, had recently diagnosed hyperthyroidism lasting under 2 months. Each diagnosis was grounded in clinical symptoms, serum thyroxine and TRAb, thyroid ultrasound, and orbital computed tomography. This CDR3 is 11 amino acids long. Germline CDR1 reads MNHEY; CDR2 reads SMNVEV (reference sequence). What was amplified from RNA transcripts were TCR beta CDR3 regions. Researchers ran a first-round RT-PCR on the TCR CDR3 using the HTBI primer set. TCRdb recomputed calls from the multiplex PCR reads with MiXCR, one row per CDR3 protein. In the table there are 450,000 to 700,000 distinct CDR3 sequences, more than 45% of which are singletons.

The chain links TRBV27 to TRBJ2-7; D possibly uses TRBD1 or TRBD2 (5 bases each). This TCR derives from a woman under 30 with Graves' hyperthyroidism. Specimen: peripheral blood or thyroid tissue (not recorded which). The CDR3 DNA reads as TGTGCCAGCAGTTTTGTAGGGGAGCTGTACTTC. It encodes CASSFVGELYF.